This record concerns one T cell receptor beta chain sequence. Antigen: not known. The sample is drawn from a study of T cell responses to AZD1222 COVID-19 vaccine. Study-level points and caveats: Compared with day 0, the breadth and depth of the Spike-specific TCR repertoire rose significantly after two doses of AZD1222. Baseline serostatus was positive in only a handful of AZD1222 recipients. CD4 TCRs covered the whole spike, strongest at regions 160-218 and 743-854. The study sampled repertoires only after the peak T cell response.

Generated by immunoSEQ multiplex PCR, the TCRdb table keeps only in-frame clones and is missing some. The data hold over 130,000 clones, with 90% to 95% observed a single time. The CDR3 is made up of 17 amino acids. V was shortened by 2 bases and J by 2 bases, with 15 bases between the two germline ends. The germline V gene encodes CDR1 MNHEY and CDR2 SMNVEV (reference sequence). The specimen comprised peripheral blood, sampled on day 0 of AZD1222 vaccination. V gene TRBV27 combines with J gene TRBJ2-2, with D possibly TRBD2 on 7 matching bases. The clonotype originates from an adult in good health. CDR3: CASSLELGGRNTGELFF. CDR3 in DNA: TGTGCCAGCAGTTTAGAGTTGGGGGGGCGAAACACCGGGGAGCTGTTTTTT.